Sequencing of this TCR beta chain was carried out in a study of control samples from healthy donors and cancer patients. Assay used: immunoSEQ multiplex PCR; TCRdb lists only in-frame clones, some missing. The sample has 170,000 or so clones, approximately 92% seen once. CDR1 is LGHDT, CDR2 YNNKEL, per germline (reference sequence). Trimming removed 1 base from V and 9 bases from J, with 10 bases in between. CDR3 length: 13 amino acids. Material for sequencing was blood. The clonotype originates from a woman in her thirties or forties in good health. V gene TRBV3-1 (or the pseudogene TRBV3-2) combines with J gene TRBJ2-1, with D maybe TRBD2 (5 bases). The CDR3 DNA sequence: TGTGCCAGCAGCCAAGGTTCTGGAGGTGAGCAGTTCTTC. Its translation is CASSQGSGGEQFF.